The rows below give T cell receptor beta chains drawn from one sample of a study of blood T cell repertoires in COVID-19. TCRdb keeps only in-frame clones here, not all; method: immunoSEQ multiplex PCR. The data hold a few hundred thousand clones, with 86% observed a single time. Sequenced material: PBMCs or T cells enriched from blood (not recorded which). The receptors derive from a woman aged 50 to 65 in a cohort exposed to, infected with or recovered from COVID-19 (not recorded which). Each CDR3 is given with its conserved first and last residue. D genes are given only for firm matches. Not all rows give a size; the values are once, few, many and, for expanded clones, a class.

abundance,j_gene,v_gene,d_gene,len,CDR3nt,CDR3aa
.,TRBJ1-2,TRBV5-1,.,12,TGCGCCAGCAGCTTAACGGACTATGGCTACACCTTC,CASSLTDYGYTF
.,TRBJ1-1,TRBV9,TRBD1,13,TGTGCCAGCAGCGCCAGGGGGCGCACCGAAGCTTTCTTT,CASSARGRTEAFF
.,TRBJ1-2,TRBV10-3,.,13,TGTGCCATCAGTGAGTCGAGGGCGGCTGGCTACACCTTC,CAISESRAAGYTF
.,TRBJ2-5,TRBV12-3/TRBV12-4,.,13,TGTGCCAGCAGAAACTATCCAGGGGAGACCCAGTACTTC,CASRNYPGETQYF
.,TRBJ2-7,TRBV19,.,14,TGTGCCACCTCCTGGGGTAGGGGTTCCTACGAGCAGTACTTC,CATSWGRGSYEQYF
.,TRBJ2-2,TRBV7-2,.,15,TGTGCCAGCAGCCAAGCCGGGACAATCTCCGGGGAGCTGTTTTTT,CASSQAGTISGELFF
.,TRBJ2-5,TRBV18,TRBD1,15,TGTGCCAGCTCACTTGGGACAGGGAGCGGGGAGACCCAGTACTTC,CASSLGTGSGETQYF
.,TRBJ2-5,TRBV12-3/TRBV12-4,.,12,TGTGCCAGCAGTTTTAGAATGGAGACCCAGTACTTC,CASSFRMETQYF
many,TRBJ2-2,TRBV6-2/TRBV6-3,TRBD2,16,TGTGCCAGCAGTTACCGGCGGGGGGGCCTGGCCGGGGAGCTGTTTTTT,CASSYRRGGLAGELFF
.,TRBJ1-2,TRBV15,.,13,TGTGCCACCAGCAGATTAGCTAACTATGGCTACACCTTC,CATSRLANYGYTF
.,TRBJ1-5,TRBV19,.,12,TGTGCCAGTAGGGACGGGAGCCAGCCCCAGCATTTT,CASRDGSQPQHF
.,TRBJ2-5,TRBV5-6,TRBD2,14,TGTGCCAGCAGCACCCCGAGGGAGGGGGAGACCCAGTACTTC,CASSTPREGETQYF
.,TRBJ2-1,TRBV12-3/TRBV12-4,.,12,TGTGCCAGCAGGTTATGGCCCAATGAGCAGTTCTTC,CASRLWPNEQFF
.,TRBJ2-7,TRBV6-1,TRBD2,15,TGTGCCAGCAGTGAACAGGCTAGCGGCCGGGGGGAGCAGTACTTC,CASSEQASGRGEQYF
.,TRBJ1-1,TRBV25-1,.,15,TGTGCCAGCAAGACCGGACAGATCTCGAACACTGAAGCTTTCTTT,CASKTGQISNTEAFF
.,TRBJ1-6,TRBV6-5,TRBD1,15,TGTGCCAGCACTCCTCGGGACAGGGGGGTCTCACCCCTCCACTTT,CASTPRDRGVSPLHF
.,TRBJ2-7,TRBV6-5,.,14,TGTGCCAGCGCTTACACTCACAGGGAGTACGAGCAGTACTTC,CASAYTHREYEQYF
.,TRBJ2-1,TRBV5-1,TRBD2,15,TGCGCCAGCAGAACCGGGGGGAGCTCCTACAATGAGCAGTTCTTC,CASRTGGSSYNEQFF
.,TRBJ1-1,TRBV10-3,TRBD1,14,TGTGCCATCAGTTTCACAGGGGAAGGCACTGAAGCTTTCTTT,CAISFTGEGTEAFF
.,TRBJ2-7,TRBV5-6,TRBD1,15,TGTGCCAGCAGCGATCAACCGGGACAGGGACACGAGCAGTACTTC,CASSDQPGQGHEQYF
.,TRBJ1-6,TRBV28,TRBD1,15,TGTGCCAGCAGTGGACAGGGGTTAAAAAATTCACCCCTCCACTTT,CASSGQGLKNSPLHF
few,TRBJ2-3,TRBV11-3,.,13,TGTGCCAGCAGCTCCCCCCCGGGAGATACGCAGTATTTT,CASSSPPGDTQYF
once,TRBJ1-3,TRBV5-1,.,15,TGCGCCAGCAGCTCCGATGCAGGGACTGGAAACACCATATATTTT,CASSSDAGTGNTIYF
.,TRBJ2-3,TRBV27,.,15,TGTGCCAGCAGTCCTCCCCTTTATATAGGACAGACGCAGTATTTT,CASSPPLYIGQTQYF
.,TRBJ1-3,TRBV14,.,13,TGTGCCAGCAGCCATCAGACTGGAAACACCATATATTTT,CASSHQTGNTIYF
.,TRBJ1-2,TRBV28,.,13,TGTGCCATCTTAATTCCGGGGAACTATGGCTACACCTTC,CAILIPGNYGYTF
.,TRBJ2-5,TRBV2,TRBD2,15,TGTGCCAGCAACATCGGGGGACTAGGAAAAGAGACCCAGTACTTC,CASNIGGLGKETQYF
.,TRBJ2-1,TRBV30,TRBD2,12,TGTGCCTGGACACCGGGAGGCAATGAGCAGTTCTTC,CAWTPGGNEQFF
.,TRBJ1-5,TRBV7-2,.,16,TGTGCCAGCAGCCCAAATTGGGCAGTTAGCAATCAGCCCCAGCATTTT,CASSPNWAVSNQPQHF
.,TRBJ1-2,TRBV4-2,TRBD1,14,TGTGCCAGCAGCCCATTGACAGGGGGCTATGGCTACACCTTC,CASSPLTGGYGYTF
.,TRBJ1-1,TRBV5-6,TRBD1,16,TGTGCCAGCAGCTTTCCTATTGACAGGGAGAACACTGAAGCTTTCTTT,CASSFPIDRENTEAFF
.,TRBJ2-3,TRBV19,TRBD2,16,TGTGCCAGTAGTAGGCGCGGACTAGCGGTTACAGATACGCAGTATTTT,CASSRRGLAVTDTQYF
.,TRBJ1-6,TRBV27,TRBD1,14,TGTGCCAGCAGTTTATCGGGACAGAGCGGACCCCTCCACTTT,CASSLSGQSGPLHF
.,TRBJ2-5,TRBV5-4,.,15,TGTGCCAGCAGCCTGGGAGGGGGAGGGGGAGAGACCCAGTACTTC,CASSLGGGGGETQYF
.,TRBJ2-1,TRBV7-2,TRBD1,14,TGTGCCAGCAGCCTAAGGGACAGGGAATATGAGCAGTTCTTC,CASSLRDREYEQFF
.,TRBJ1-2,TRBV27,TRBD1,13,TGTGCCAGCAGCTACAGGACAGGGGGCGTCTACACCTTC,CASSYRTGGVYTF
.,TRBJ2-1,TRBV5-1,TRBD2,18,TGCGCCAGCAGCTCCCCCGGGACTAGCGGGAGCTCCTACAATGAGCAGTTCTTC,CASSSPGTSGSSYNEQFF
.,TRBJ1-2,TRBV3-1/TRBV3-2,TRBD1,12,TGTGCCAGCAGCGACGCAGGGGGCGGCTACACCTTC,CASSDAGGGYTF
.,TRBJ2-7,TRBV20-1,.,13,TGCAGTGCTAGTCGTCAGGGCCCCTACGAGCAGTACTTC,CSASRQGPYEQYF
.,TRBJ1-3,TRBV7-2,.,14,TGTGCCAGCAGTCGAATGTATCCGGGGGGCACCATATATTTT,CASSRMYPGGTIYF